Following are 4 T cell receptor beta chains from one sample sequenced in a study of T cell responses to AZD1222 COVID-19 vaccine. Sequencing used immunoSEQ multiplex PCR; TCRdb keeps in-frame clones, though not all of them. The data contain about 140,000 clones, 70% to 90% of them seen just once; the ten biggest clones take up approximately 4.5%. The source was peripheral blood, collected on day 0 of AZD1222 vaccination. The receptor set was obtained from an adult in good health.

The chain recombines TRBV4-1 with TRBJ1-2, with 7 bases matching TRBD1. Trimming removed 4 bases from V and 10 bases from J; junction bases left unmatched: 3. Germline V gene data show CDR1 as MGHRA and CDR2 as YSYEKL. The CDR3 length is 11 residues. The CDR3 sequence is CASSLGQIYTF. The CDR3 nucleotides read TGCGCCAGCAGCCTGGGACAGATCTACACCTTC.

This clone was recorded only once. The chain is built from TRBV28 and TRBJ2-3; D may correspond to TRBD1 or TRBD2 (5 bases each). CDR3 size: 16 residues. Trimming took 2 bases from V and 2 from J, leaving 14 bases between them. The germline CDR1 and CDR2 sequences are MDHEN and SYDVKM. The CDR3 nucleotides read TGTGCCAGCAGTTTAGGGACGGCCCTCTCCACAGATACGCAGTATTTT. Translation: CASSLGTALSTDTQYF.

This clone was found many times. The chain combines TRBV3-1 (or the pseudogene TRBV3-2) with TRBJ1-6, with D possibly being TRBD1 (6 bases). The CDR3 has 18 residues. Germline V gene sequence: CDR1 LGHDT, CDR2 YNNKEL (reference sequence). V was pared by 4 bases and J by 0 bases, with 16 bases between. The CDR3 loop reads CASSPRSGAFSYNSPLHF. CDR3 nucleotides: TGTGCCAGCAGCCCCAGATCAGGGGCCTTCTCCTATAATTCACCCCTCCACTTT.

This sequence joins TRBV5-1 and TRBJ2-3, with D perhaps given as TRBD1 or TRBD2 (5 bases each). The V end was cut by 4 bases, the J end by 2 bases, with 8 bases between. Germline CDR1 reads SGHRS; CDR2 reads YFSETQ. The CDR3 covers 13 residues. The CDR3, as DNA: TGCGCCAGCAGCGAGGGGTCCACAGATACGCAGTATTTT. Translating it yields CASSEGSTDTQYF. The whole variable domain, remainder taken from reference TRBV5-1 and TRBJ2-3, is KAGVTQTPRYLIKTRGQQVTLSCSPISGHRSVSWYQQTPGQGLQFLFEYFSETQRNKGNFPGRFSGRQFSNSRSEMNVSTLELGDSALYLCASSEGSTDTQYFGPGTRLTVL.